This T cell receptor (beta chain) was observed in a study of cytomegalovirus exposure and HLA in healthy donors. Study background: Most genotyped donors, around 78% of 300 to 400, had Caucasian-associated genetic ancestry.

Looked up from germline, CDR1 is SNHLY and CDR2 is FYNNEI. V lost 4 bases to trimming and J lost 6 bases, with 26 bases between them. This CDR3 spans 18 amino acids. Note on this clone: Its matching antigen is unknown.

Primers included in the PCR were 60 Vbeta and 13 Jbeta primers. Sequencing was performed with immunoSEQ multiplex PCR; in TCRdb, only in-frame clones are kept and a portion is missing. The table records about 190,000 clones, 70% to 80% of them present only once. General observations from the study: Among donors in an Asian-associated ancestry cluster, a later analysis reportedly found fewer N-insertions than the approximately 670-donor mean.

This chain connects TRBV2 to TRBJ2-3, with a weak D call TRBD2 (7 bases). The source is a young woman in good health and CMV-seropositive. Sequencing input: PBMCs. The CDR3 nucleotides read TGTGCCAGCAGTGTGGGCGTTTTGGGAGGGGGAAGGCACGATACGCAGTATTTT. Protein: CASSVGVLGGGRHDTQYF.